This T cell receptor beta chain derives from a study of cytomegalovirus exposure and HLA in healthy donors. In the case of this clone: Antigen: not known.

Overall study results and limits: In the 95 to 150 validation repertoires, a later analysis found that first-cohort TCR clusters tended to co-occur. Some TCR beta chains (roughly 160 of them) were listed as cytomegalovirus-associated.

The donors were in the roughly 130-subject validation cohort; that cohort was separate from the roughly 700-subject first cohort. Method: immunoSEQ multiplex PCR; TCRdb's copy keeps in-frame clones and lacks some. The sample includes almost 200,000 clones, approximately 78% of them seen just once. V lost 5 bases to trimming and J lost 2 bases; unmatched junction nucleotides: 21. The CDR3 is 19 residues long. The germline V gene encodes CDR1 SGDLS and CDR2 YYNGEE. The gene calls are TRBV9 and TRBJ1-2; 7 bases map to TRBD1. The receptor's source is a woman in her 30s in good health and CMV-seronegative. Specimen: PBMCs. This CDR3 is CASRYTRGDTRTPNYGYTF. The DNA for the CDR3 is TGTGCCAGCAGATACACCAGGGGGGATACACGTACGCCCAACTATGGCTACACCTTC.